Shown below are 18 T cell receptor beta chains from a single sample sequenced in a study of T cells in tumors after PD-1 blockade. Clones were sequenced by immunoSEQ multiplex PCR, and TCRdb holds only the in-frame ones, with some missing. This table holds roughly 49,000 clones, over 70% found once. The sample consisted of PBMCs, taken before anti-PD-1 treatment. All receptors derive from a human donor with basal cell carcinoma.

The gene calls are TRBV7-9 and TRBJ2-7, with 7 positions matching TRBD2. CDR3 length: 16 amino acids. CDR1 and CDR2 (germline): SEHNR, FQNEAQ (reference sequence). The ends lost 2 bases at V and 1 base at J; junction bases unmatched: 8. The CDR3 reads CASSLIPGGRSYEQYF. The CDR3 DNA sequence: TGTGCCAGCAGCTTAATACCGGGGGGAAGATCCTACGAGCAGTACTTC.

This chain connects TRBV19 to TRBJ2-5; 8 positions match TRBD1. V lost 6 bases and J lost 3; bases outside the gene matches: 3. From germline, CDR1 is LNHDA and CDR2 SQIVND (reference sequence). CDR3 length: 13 residues. CDR3 in amino acids: CASRGTGKETQYF. CDR3 coding DNA: TGTGCCAGTAGGGGGACAGGAAAAGAGACCCAGTACTTC.

This clone was observed a few times. The chain links TRBV24-1 to TRBJ2-2; 10 positions match TRBD2. This CDR3 is 17 amino acids long. The ends lost 4 bases at V and 1 base at J; junction bases unmatched: 5. CDR1 and CDR2 from the germline V gene are KGHDR and SFDVKD. The CDR3 reads CATSESRLAGNTGELFF. The CDR3 region has the DNA TGTGCCACCAGTGAGTCGAGACTAGCGGGGAACACCGGGGAGCTGTTTTTT.

CDR3: CASSPLAGDTQYF. In DNA, the CDR3 is TGTGCCAGCAGCCCACTAGCTGGGGATACGCAGTATTTT. This chain uses TRBV5-4 with TRBJ2-3; a possible D gene is TRBD2 (6 bases). The V gene lost 4 bases and the J gene lost 6 bases, with 12 bases spanning the gap. The CDR3 has 13 amino acids. CDR1 is SGHNT and CDR2 is YYREEE in the germline V gene (reference sequence).

This clone occurred once. The chain links TRBV6-5 to TRBJ2-2, with 8 bases matching TRBD1. The CDR3 runs 14 residues. Germline V CDR1 and CDR2: MNHEY, SVGAGI. Trimming removed 7 bases from V and 9 bases from J; junction bases left unmatched: 10. This CDR3 is CASNLGQAFRELFF. The CDR3 DNA sequence: TGTGCCAGCAACCTGGGACAGGCTTTTCGGGAGCTGTTTTTT.

This rearrangement joins TRBV7-9 to TRBJ1-1; the D gene is possibly TRBD1 (6 bases). The V end lost 0 bases, the J end lost 3 bases, and 8 bases lay between the germline ends. CDR1 SEHNR and CDR2 FQNEAQ come from the germline V gene (reference sequence). The CDR3 has 14 amino acids. The CDR3 here is CASSLARQDTEAFF. The CDR3 DNA is TGTGCCAGCAGCTTAGCGAGACAGGACACTGAAGCTTTCTTT.

This CDR3 is CAWSLPRTSGGWDSYNEQFF. CDR3 sequence (DNA): TGTGCCTGGAGCTTACCAAGGACTAGCGGGGGATGGGATTCCTACAATGAGCAGTTCTTC. The rearrangement links TRBV30 to TRBJ2-1; the match to TRBD2 covers 13 bases. The CDR3 totals 20 residues. Germline CDR1 and CDR2: GTSNPN and SVGIG (reference sequence). V gave up 3 bases and J gave up 1 base; unmatched junction bases: 15.

The chain has TRBV7-9 and TRBJ2-3; perhaps TRBD1 as D (6 bases). The CDR3 extends over 14 amino acids. Germline V gene sequence: CDR1 SEHNR, CDR2 FQNEAQ (reference sequence). V was cut by 5 bases and J by 2 bases, with 11 bases left in between. The CDR3 region is CASSPRTDTDTQYF. The CDR3 DNA is TGTGCCAGCAGCCCGCGGACAGACACAGATACGCAGTATTTT. The variable domain in full, with the rest retrieved from reference TRBV7-9 and TRBJ2-3, is DTGVSQNPRHKITKRGQNVTFRCDPISEHNRLYWYRQTLGQGPEFLTYFQNEAQLEKSRLLSDRFSAERPKGSFSTLEIQRTEQGDSAMYLCASSPRTDTDTQYFGPGTRLTVL.

The rearrangement joins TRBV29-1 to TRBJ2-5, with 7 bases fitting TRBD1. Looked up from germline, CDR1 is SQVTM and CDR2 is ANQGSEA. J gave up 5 bases and V 8 bases, and 8 bases lay outside the gene matches. The CDR3 sequence is 12 residues long. In DNA, the CDR3 is TGCAGCTCAAAGGGGGCGGCCGAGACCCAGTACTTC. Its translation is CSSKGAAETQYF.

The chain employs TRBV7-8 and TRBJ2-3, with D possibly called TRBD1 or TRBD2 (5 bases each). The V gene lost 7 bases and the J gene lost 0 bases, with 17 bases spanning the gap. CDR3 length: 16 amino acids. The V gene's germline CDR1 is SGHVS and CDR2 FQNEAQ. The CDR3 DNA sequence: TGTGCCAGCACGGTCCGTGGGGACGGCAGCACAGATACGCAGTATTTT. Protein: CASTVRGDGSTDTQYF.

The rearrangement joins TRBV9 to TRBJ1-2; D gene unclear. This CDR3 has 20 amino acids. Trimming took off 0 bases at V and 3 bases at J, with 27 bases between the two ends. The germline CDR1 and CDR2 sequences are SGDLS and YYNGEE. This chain's CDR3 is CASSVATPKMGSLTDYGYTF. The DNA for the CDR3 is TGTGCCAGCAGCGTAGCCACTCCAAAGATGGGGAGCTTGACTGACTATGGCTACACCTTC.

A single count supports this clone. The gene calls are TRBV4-1 and TRBJ1-1, with D hard to call. V lost 0 bases and J lost 1, with 9 bases in between. The germline V gene has CDR1 MGHRA and CDR2 YSYEKL. This CDR3 is built from 15 residues. The CDR3 reads CASSQDIRPNTEAFF. CDR3 sequence (DNA): TGCGCCAGCAGCCAAGACATACGGCCGAACACTGAAGCTTTCTTT.

The chain carries TRBV7-9 and TRBJ2-7; D may be TRBD1 (5 bases). CDR3 size: 14 residues. CDR1 is SEHNR and CDR2 is FQNEAQ in the germline V gene (reference sequence). V lost 2 bases to trimming and J lost 3 bases, with 11 bases between them. CDR3 nucleotides: TGTGCCAGCAGCTTAACCCCAGGGATCTACGAGCAGTACTTC. This translates into CASSLTPGIYEQYF.

The chain recombines TRBV7-8 with TRBJ1-5, with 8 bases fitting TRBD1. Germline assignment: CDR1 SGHVS and CDR2 FQNEAQ. This CDR3 spans 15 amino acids. Trimming cost V 5 bases and J 2 bases; bases outside gene matches: 5. CDR3 nucleotides: TGTGCCAGCAGCCTTGACAGGGGCGGCAATCAGCCCCAGCATTTT. Its protein is CASSLDRGGNQPQHF. The full variable domain, its missing parts supplied by reference TRBV7-8 and TRBJ1-5, is GAGVSQSPRYKVAKRGQDVALRCDPISGHVSLFWYQQALGQGPEFLTYFQNEAQLDKSGLPSDRFFAERPEGSVSTLKIQRTQQEDSAVYLCASSLDRGGNQPQHFGDGTRLSIL.

The CDR3 reads CASSETQRGGLYNEQFF. Written as DNA, the CDR3 is TGTGCCAGCAGTGAAACGCAGCGGGGGGGACTTTACAATGAGCAGTTCTTC. The chain couples TRBV6-1 to TRBJ2-1; TRBD2 matches at 10 bases. Per the germline V gene, CDR1 is MNHNS and CDR2 is SASEGT. After removal of 2 bases from V and 4 bases from J, the junction contained 8 bases not matched to a gene. The CDR3 contains 17 residues.

The genes are TRBV28 and TRBJ1-2; 8 bases agree with TRBD1. Trimming cost V 3 bases and J 6 bases; bases outside gene matches: 3. Germline loops: CDR1 MDHEN, CDR2 SYDVKM. CDR3 length: 13 amino acids. Here the CDR3 reads CASSLNRGDGYTF. The CDR3 region has the DNA TGTGCCAGCAGTTTGAACAGGGGGGATGGCTACACCTTC.

J is TRBJ2-5 and V is TRBV5-1; the match to TRBD2 covers 14 bases. Per the germline V gene, CDR1 is SGHRS and CDR2 is YFSETQ. Trimming cost V 3 bases and J 1 base; bases outside gene matches: 2. The CDR3 loop spans 16 amino acids. The CDR3 reads CASSSGLAGAQETQYF. The CDR3, as DNA: TGCGCCAGCAGCTCGGGACTAGCGGGGGCCCAAGAGACCCAGTACTTC. Drawing the rest from reference TRBV5-1 and TRBJ2-5, the complete variable domain is KAGVTQTPRYLIKTRGQQVTLSCSPISGHRSVSWYQQTPGQGLQFLFEYFSETQRNKGNFPGRFSGRQFSNSRSEMNVSTLELGDSALYLCASSSGLAGAQETQYFGPGTRLLVL.

The chain joins TRBV5-5 to TRBJ2-7; D gene uncertain. Germline V lookup: CDR1 SGHKS, CDR2 YYEKEE (reference sequence). The CDR3 runs to 14 residues. With 0 bases removed from V and 4 bases from J, the gap between germline ends came to 11 bases. CDR3 region: CASSLGIGRYEQYF. CDR3 coding DNA: TGTGCCAGCAGCTTGGGTATAGGGCGGTACGAGCAGTACTTC. Drawing the rest from reference TRBV5-5 and TRBJ2-7, the complete variable domain is DAGVTQSPTHLIKTRGQQVTLRCSPISGHKSVSWYQQVLGQGPQFIFQYYEKEERGRGNFPDRFSARQFPNYSSELNVNALLLGDSALYLCASSLGIGRYEQYFGPGTRLTVT.